The 32 T cell receptor beta chains below all came from one sample that was sequenced in a study of T cells in Graves' hyperthyroidism and ophthalmopathy. Authors of the study amplified TCR beta CDR3 regions from RNA transcripts. First-round RT-PCR targeting the TCR CDR3 was performed with the HTBI primer set. TCRdb analysed the multiplex PCR reads with MiXCR anew, one entry per CDR3 protein. This table holds roughly 380,000 distinct CDR3 sequences, approximately 13% found once. Sequencing was performed on blood. These receptor sequences come from a woman aged 55-69 years with Graves' hyperthyroidism.

CDR3 protein: CASSQSGIEAFF. The CDR3 bases are TGCGCCAGCAGCCAAAGCGGCATTGAAGCTTTCTTT. The chain has TRBV4-1 and TRBJ1-1, with no clear D. Germline loops: CDR1 MGHRA, CDR2 YSYEKL. The CDR3 runs 12 residues. V was shortened by 2 bases and J by 7 bases, with 8 bases between the two germline ends.

The rearrangement links TRBV19 to TRBJ1-5; maybe TRBD1 (6 bases). Germline CDR1 and CDR2: LNHDA and SQIVND (reference sequence). Trimming cost V 3 bases and J 5 bases, with 14 bases left between them. This CDR3 region has 15 residues. DNA for the CDR3: TGTGCCAGTAGTATTAGGTTTTGGGGGCATCAGCCCCAGCATTTT. It yields the protein CASSIRFWGHQPQHF.

The chain combines TRBV12-5 with TRBJ2-2; D is unresolved. CDR1 LGHNT and CDR2 FRNRAP come from the germline V gene. V was cut by 0 bases and J by 6 bases, with 14 bases left in between. The CDR3 runs to 16 residues. CDR3 region: CASGLVYSLNPGELFF. As DNA, the CDR3 is TGTGCTAGTGGTTTGGTATATTCACTAAATCCCGGGGAGCTGTTTTTT.

The CDR3 is CASSLRRSGPSTDTQYF. CDR3 DNA sequence: TGCGCCAGCAGCTTGAGGAGGTCCGGGCCCAGCACAGATACGCAGTATTTT. The rearrangement links TRBV5-1 to TRBJ2-3; D perhaps matches TRBD2 (5 bases). V lost 1 base to trimming and J lost 0 bases, with 15 bases between them. The CDR3 is made up of 17 amino acids. CDR1 is SGHRS, CDR2 YFSETQ, per germline.

This clonotype was observed at least ten times. A much larger clone lies one base from this, so it may be a read error. As DNA, the CDR3 is TGTGCCATCAGCTCTAGCACAGATACGCAGTATTTT. This sequence encodes CAISSSTDTQYF. The V and J genes are TRBV10-3 and TRBJ2-3; D call uncertain. Germline V lookup: CDR1 ENHRY, CDR2 SYGVKD. With 6 bases removed from V and 0 bases from J, the gap between germline ends came to 4 bases. The CDR3 contains 12 residues.

This clonotype came up a few times. The V gene is TRBV20-1, the J gene TRBJ2-6; the D is unclear. This CDR3 region has 14 residues. Germline V lookup: CDR1 DFQATT, CDR2 SNEGSKA (reference sequence). The V and J ends lost 6 bases and 1 base respectively, with 10 bases between them. The CDR3 nucleotides are TGCAGTGCCCCAGCCATGTCTGGGGCCAACGTCCTGACTTTC. Translation: CSAPAMSGANVLTF.

This clonotype appeared many times. The V call is TRBV7-9, the J call TRBJ2-1; 7 bases agree with TRBD2. This CDR3 is built from 14 residues. The V gene's germline CDR1 is SEHNR and CDR2 FQNEAQ (reference sequence). Trimming at V came to 6 bases and at J to 8 bases, leaving 10 bases not matched to a gene. As DNA, the CDR3 is TGTGCCAGCAGGTCTGCCGGGAGGCACGATGAGCAGTTCTTC. Translating it yields CASRSAGRHDEQFF. Full variable domain (missing parts from reference TRBV7-9 and TRBJ2-1): DTGVSQNPRHKITKRGQNVTFRCDPISEHNRLYWYRQTLGQGPEFLTYFQNEAQLEKSRLLSDRFSAERPKGSFSTLEIQRTEQGDSAMYLCASRSAGRHDEQFFGPGTRLTVL.

On this clonotype: A much larger clone lies a single base off, so this may be a read error. This chain connects TRBV5-1 to TRBJ2-7; D is perhaps TRBD2 (7 bases). The CDR3 consists of 16 residues. Germline V gene sequence: CDR1 SGHRS, CDR2 YFSETQ. Between the trimmed V and J ends, which lost 4 bases and 7 bases, there was a span of 24 bases. CDR3: CASSISGGGTKPEQYF. The CDR3 region has the DNA TGCGCCAGCAGCATCTCCGGGGGAGGGACAAAGCCGGAGCAGTACTTC. Together with reference TRBV5-1 and TRBJ2-7, the CDR3 gives the full variable domain: KAGVTQTPRYLIKTRGQQVTLSCSPISGHRSVSWYQQTPGQGLQFLFEYFSETQRNKGNFPGRFSGRQFSNSRSEMNVSTLELGDSALYLCASSISGGGTKPEQYFGPGTRLTVT.

In this sample, this clonotype turned up many times. The V gene is TRBV28, the J gene TRBJ1-5, with 9 positions matching TRBD1. The V gene end was trimmed by 6 bases and the J gene end by 2 bases; junction bases not matched to a gene: 8. This CDR3 region has 16 residues. Looked up from germline, CDR1 is MDHEN and CDR2 is SYDVKM. The DNA of the CDR3 is TGTGCCAGCAGCTCTCGACAGGGGGTTGGCAATCAGCCCCAGCATTTT. This translates into CASSSRQGVGNQPQHF.

V and J are TRBV5-1 and TRBJ2-6; the D is unclear. The V gene's germline CDR1 is SGHRS and CDR2 YFSETQ. CDR3 length: 16 residues. V was shortened by 4 bases and J by 2 bases, with 13 bases between the two germline ends. CDR3: CASSPGSAAGANVLTF. As DNA, the CDR3 is TGCGCCAGCAGCCCTGGCTCGGCAGCTGGGGCCAACGTCCTGACTTTC.

This clonotype was counted once. V and J are TRBV20-1 and TRBJ2-3; 11 nucleotides agree with TRBD2. The CDR3 spans 18 residues. Germline loops: CDR1 DFQATT, CDR2 SNEGSKA (reference sequence). Germline trimming cut 1 base from V and 10 bases from J; bases unmatched to any gene: 19. The CDR3 spells CSARVSSGRLHSGSAQYF. The DNA of the CDR3 is TGCAGTGCTAGAGTTTCTAGCGGGAGGCTACACAGTGGGTCTGCGCAGTATTTT.

The sample holds one count of this clonotype. The chain is built from TRBV2 and TRBJ2-3, with 12 bases identical to TRBD2. Germline lookup yields CDR1 SNHLY and CDR2 FYNNEI. There are 17 residues in the CDR3. The junction had 10 bases not matched to a gene; V was cut back by 4 bases and J by 5 bases. CDR3 residues: CASSGLAGAGGGDTQYF. The CDR3 region has the DNA TGTGCCAGCAGTGGACTAGCGGGAGCGGGGGGAGGAGATACGCAGTATTTT.

There are many counts of this clonotype. The V and J genes are TRBV5-1 and TRBJ2-7, with TRBD1 identical over 8 bases. The CDR3 spans 13 residues. The trim removed 6 bases at V and 5 bases at J, leaving 7 bases unmatched. Germline CDR1 is SGHRS and CDR2 is YFSETQ. This CDR3 is CASTWTGSHEQYF. In DNA, the CDR3 is TGCGCCAGCACCTGGACAGGGTCCCACGAGCAGTACTTC.

The chain joins TRBV28 to TRBJ1-5; D gene unclear. Trimming removed 1 base from V and 2 bases from J, with 12 bases in between. The germline V gene has CDR1 MDHEN and CDR2 SYDVKM. This CDR3 is built from 16 residues. CDR3 in DNA: TGTGCCAGCAGTTTATATCTGGGTTTTGGCAATCAGCCCCAGCATTTT. As protein: CASSLYLGFGNQPQHF.

Only a few counts were recorded for this clonotype. A read error may explain this, as a much larger clone is one base away. CDR3 amino acids: CTSSPRETQYF. The CDR3 DNA reads TGTACCAGCTCACCAAGGGAGACCCAGTACTTC. V usage is TRBV18 and J usage is TRBJ2-5; D is unresolved. The germline V gene has CDR1 KGHSH and CDR2 LQKENI. The CDR3 runs 11 residues.

A single count supports this clonotype. This chain connects TRBV28 to TRBJ1-4, with 11 bases matching TRBD1. Germline values: CDR1 MDHEN, CDR2 SYDVKM. After removal of 6 bases from V and 6 bases from J, the junction contained 21 bases not matched to a gene. CDR3 length equals 20 residues. CDR3 DNA: TGTGCCAGCAGACCAACCTCCCCGGGACAGGGGGAGTTAGTGGATGAAAAACTGTTTTTT. Translating it yields CASRPTSPGQGELVDEKLFF.

To note about this clonotype: A much larger clone sits a single nucleotide away, making a read error possible. The rearrangement uses TRBV2 and TRBJ1-4; D is unclear. V lost 3 bases and J 7 bases, leaving 21 bases between the germline ends. The CDR3 length is 17 residues. Germline lookup yields CDR1 SNHLY and CDR2 FYNNEI. CDR3: CASSDPSAGALSEKLFF. CDR3 DNA: TGTGCCAGCAGTGATCCCTCAGCGGGAGCTTTAAGTGAAAAACTGTTTTTT.

This clonotype was seen a single time. The chain uses TRBV11-2 and TRBJ2-7; the match to TRBD1 covers 7 bases. Trimming removed 6 bases from V and 3 bases from J; junction bases left unmatched: 17. Germline V gene sequence: CDR1 SGHAT, CDR2 FQNNGV. The CDR3 has 17 residues. The CDR3: CASSSRGWDSFSYEQYF. CDR3 DNA: TGTGCCAGCAGTTCCCGAGGCTGGGACAGCTTCAGCTACGAGCAGTACTTC.

This clonotype has ten or more counts. This chain joins TRBV10-3 and TRBJ2-1; 13 nucleotides align to TRBD2. CDR3 length equals 15 residues. Germline CDR1 reads ENHRY; CDR2 reads SYGVKD. J gave up 7 bases and V 5 bases, and 5 bases lay outside the gene matches. DNA for the CDR3: TGTGCCATCAGTTCCGGGACTAGCGGGATGAATGAGCAGTTCTTC. Translated: CAISSGTSGMNEQFF.

On this clonotype: A read error may account for a junction end that differs from germline. The chain carries TRBV27 and TRBJ2-1, with 9 bases identical to TRBD2. The germline gives CDR1 MNHEY, CDR2 SMNVEV (reference sequence). CDR3 size: 15 residues. The CDR3 loop reads CASGFIIAGADEQFF. As DNA, the CDR3 is TGTGCCAGCGGTTTTATAATAGCGGGAGCAGATGAGCAGTTCTTC.

This clonotype came up many times. The chain carries TRBV7-9 and TRBJ2-7; D unresolved. Germline V gene data show CDR1 as SEHNR and CDR2 as FQNEAQ (reference sequence). The CDR3 is 11 residues long. The germline V and J ends were trimmed by 6 bases and 5 bases, with 8 bases remaining between them. The CDR3 DNA follows: TGTGCCAGCAGAAGGGCCGACGAGCAGTACTTC. It codes for CASRRADEQYF.

The sample holds many counts of this clonotype. V gene TRBV14 combines with J gene TRBJ2-1, with D perhaps TRBD2 (5 bases). This CDR3 is 13 amino acids long. Germline CDR1 is SGHDN and CDR2 is FVKESK. V was clipped by 4 bases and J by 5 bases, with 9 bases between them. This CDR3 is CASSRSGNNEQFF. DNA of the CDR3: TGTGCCAGCAGCCGAAGCGGTAACAATGAGCAGTTCTTC.

This clonotype was counted only a few times. This chain links TRBV28 with TRBJ2-5; D perhaps matches TRBD2 (6 bases). V was trimmed by 8 bases and J by 2 bases, leaving 15 bases between them. The CDR3 is 14 residues long. Germline values: CDR1 MDHEN, CDR2 SYDVKM. The CDR3 loop is CASQWRGKQETQYF. The CDR3 DNA is TGTGCCAGCCAGTGGCGGGGTAAACAAGAGACCCAGTACTTC.

This clonotype was counted many times. The CDR3 loop reads CASSVGVDSNYGYTF. In nucleotides, the CDR3 is TGTGCCAGCAGCGTGGGAGTGGACAGTAACTATGGCTACACCTTC. V is TRBV9 and J is TRBJ1-2; D may be TRBD1 (6 bases). Germline V gene data show CDR1 as SGDLS and CDR2 as YYNGEE. The V end lost 2 bases, the J end lost 1 base, and 12 bases lay between the germline ends. The CDR3 loop spans 15 amino acids.

The genes are TRBV6-1 and TRBJ1-5; D ambiguous. V gave up 5 bases and J gave up 2 bases, with 10 bases separating them. The CDR3 runs to 14 residues. Per germline, CDR1 MNHNS and CDR2 SASEGT. In DNA form, the CDR3 reads TGTGCCAGCAGTTTCACGGATGGCAATCAGCCCCAGCATTTT. Amino acids: CASSFTDGNQPQHF.

Here the CDR3 DNA reads TGTGCCAGCAGCTTAGTTGCGGACAGGGGCACAGATACGCAGTATTTT. Translation: CASSLVADRGTDTQYF. The chain joins TRBV7-9 to TRBJ2-3; 8 bases map to TRBD1. The junction had 4 bases not matched to a gene; V was cut back by 1 base and J by 1 base. CDR1 and CDR2 (germline): SEHNR, FQNEAQ (reference sequence). There are 16 residues in the CDR3.

This clonotype has a handful of counts. This chain uses TRBV4-1 with TRBJ1-2; no clear D gene. CDR3 length: 13 amino acids. Germline assignment: CDR1 MGHRA and CDR2 YSYEKL. V lost 3 bases to trimming and J lost 5 bases, with 10 bases between them. DNA of the CDR3: TGCGCCAGCAGCCAGGGTCTGAGTTATGGCTACACCTTC. Protein product: CASSQGLSYGYTF.

This clonotype was observed at least ten times. CDR3 sequence (DNA): TGTGCCAGCAGCTTAGCGTGGGGACAGCGACAAGAGACCCAGTACTTC. The encoded protein is CASSLAWGQRQETQYF. V is TRBV7-2 and J is TRBJ2-5; 7 bases are shared with TRBD1. The CDR3 spans 16 residues. The germline CDR1 and CDR2 sequences are SGHTA and FQGNSA. The J segment lost 2 bases and the V segment lost 0 bases, leaving 6 bases of the junction unmatched.

This clonotype showed up just once. A much larger clone sits a single nucleotide away, making a read error possible. This chain connects TRBV5-1 to TRBJ2-1; D gene ambiguous. Per germline, CDR1 SGHRS and CDR2 YFSETQ. Trimming cost V 1 base and J 10 bases, with 21 bases left between them. The CDR3 sequence is 16 residues long. The CDR3 loop is CASSLWWPGSFYEQFF. As DNA, the CDR3 is TGCGCCAGCAGCTTGTGGTGGCCGGGCTCCTTCTACGAGCAGTTCTTC.

This chain connects TRBV27 to TRBJ1-6; TRBD1 agrees at 7 bases. The CDR3 loop spans 13 amino acids. Germline V gene data show CDR1 as MNHEY and CDR2 as SMNVEV (reference sequence). The junction had 4 bases not matched to a gene; V was cut back by 8 bases and J by 6 bases. CDR3 loop: CASSNRGNSPLHF. The CDR3 DNA reads TGTGCCAGCTCCAACAGGGGTAATTCACCCCTCCACTTT.

This clonotype was observed many times. The CDR3 bases are TGTGCCAGCAGCTTAGGTGCTGTGAAGGGGATTGCCTACGAGCAGTACTTC. Its protein product is CASSLGAVKGIAYEQYF. The chain carries TRBV11-3 and TRBJ2-7; weak D call: TRBD1 (5 bases). From germline, CDR1 is SGHNT and CDR2 YENEEA. Trimming left V 1 base short and J 2 bases short, with 18 bases between. CDR3 size: 17 residues.

This clonotype was observed many times. J is TRBJ1-1 and V is TRBV3-1; D gene ambiguous. This CDR3 comprises 12 residues. V was pared by 2 bases and J by 4 bases, with 5 bases between. Germline lookup yields CDR1 LGHDT and CDR2 YNNKEL (reference sequence). CDR3 protein: CASSQIRTEAFF. The CDR3 nucleotides are TGTGCCAGCAGCCAAATCCGCACTGAAGCTTTCTTT.